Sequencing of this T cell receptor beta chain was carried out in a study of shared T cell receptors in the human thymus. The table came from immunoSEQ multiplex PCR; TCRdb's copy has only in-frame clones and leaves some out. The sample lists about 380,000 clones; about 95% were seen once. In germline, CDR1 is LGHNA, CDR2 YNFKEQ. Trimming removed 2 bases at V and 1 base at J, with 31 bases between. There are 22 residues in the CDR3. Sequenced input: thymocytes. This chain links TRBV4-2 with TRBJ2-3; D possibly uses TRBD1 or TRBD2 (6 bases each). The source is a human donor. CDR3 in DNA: TGTGCCAGCAGCCAAAGGATGACGACCCGTCTGGGACCAAGGGGGGGCACAGATACGCAGTATTTT. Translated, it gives CASSQRMTTRLGPRGGTDTQYF.